The rows below give T cell receptor beta chains drawn from one sample of a study of cytotoxic CD8 clonotypes in ibrutinib-treated CLL. Only in-frame clones appear in the TCRdb table, and some are missing; sequencing was by immunoSEQ multiplex PCR. Among around 26,000 clones listed, 65% to 90% were seen once. This material consisted of PBMCs, taken after 24 months of ibrutinib treatment. These receptors were obtained from a human donor with chronic lymphocytic leukemia. CDR3s include the opening cysteine and the closing phenylalanine or tryptophan. A D gene is named only where the DNA matches it firmly. Only some rows state a clone size, as once, few, many or a class for expanded clones.

j_gene	v_gene	abundance	d_gene	CDR3nt	CDR3aa
TRBJ2-7	TRBV4-1	medium-sized	.	TGCGCCAGCAGCCAACAACCCGAGGTGGCGGGGATATCCTACGAGCAGTACTTC	CASSQQPEVAGISYEQYF
TRBJ2-1	TRBV4-2	.	.	TGTGCCAGCAGCCAGGGCGCCGTCTCCTACAATGAGCAGTTCTTC	CASSQGAVSYNEQFF
TRBJ1-1	TRBV29-1	.	.	TGCAGCGTTGATCGAATGGGCACTGAAGCTTTCTTT	CSVDRMGTEAFF
TRBJ2-3	TRBV15	.	.	TGTGCCACCAGCAGAGATCAACTAGCTGGCACAGATACGCAGTATTTT	CATSRDQLAGTDTQYF
TRBJ1-2	TRBV6-5	.	.	TGTGCCAGCAGTTCTGCAGGGGAATATGATGGCTACACCTTC	CASSSAGEYDGYTF
TRBJ1-2	TRBV5-1	.	.	TGCGCCAGCAGCTTGAACGCAGGAAATAGCTATGGCTACACCTTC	CASSLNAGNSYGYTF
TRBJ1-6	TRBV28	.	.	TGTGCCAGCAGTTCCAGGGATTCACCCCTCCACTTT	CASSSRDSPLHF
TRBJ1-2	TRBV7-8	.	.	TGTGCCAGCAGTTGGGACCGCAATGGGGATGGCTACATCTTC	CASSWDRNGDGYIF
TRBJ2-1	TRBV7-2	.	.	TGTGCCAGCAGCCTAGGGGGGGCCCTTAGAAATGAGCAGTTCTTC	CASSLGGALRNEQFF
TRBJ1-5	TRBV6-5	few	.	TGTGCCAGCAGTTACTGGCAGGGCAGCCAGCCCCAGCATTTT	CASSYWQGSQPQHF
TRBJ2-5	TRBV10-3	.	TRBD2	TGTGCCATCAGTACTAGCGGGGGTTCGGAAGAGACCCAGTACTTC	CAISTSGGSEETQYF
TRBJ2-6	TRBV10-2	.	TRBD1	TGCGCCAGCAGTTCCGGGACAGGAGTCTCTGGGGCCAACGTCCTGACTTTC	CASSSGTGVSGANVLTF
TRBJ1-1	TRBV30	.	TRBD1	TGTGCCTGGAGCCTGACAGGGGCTGAAGCTTTCTTT	CAWSLTGAEAFF
TRBJ1-1	TRBV4-1	.	TRBD1	TGCGCCAGCAGCCACTTAGCGACAGGGAAGGGAGAAGCTTTCTTT	CASSHLATGKGEAFF
TRBJ1-1	TRBV19	.	.	TGTGCCAGTAGTATTAACAGGAACCGTGAAGCTTTCTTT	CASSINRNREAFF
TRBJ1-4	TRBV5-6	.	.	TGTGCCAGCAGCTACCACCGGGAAAAACTGTTTTTT	CASSYHREKLFF
TRBJ2-1	TRBV6-1	.	.	TGTGCCAGCGTTTTCGGGGCGGGCAATGAGCAGTTCTTC	CASVFGAGNEQFF
TRBJ1-2	TRBV10-3	.	.	TGTGCCGAGGCCACGGACCCGGGAGATGGCTACACCTTC	CAEATDPGDGYTF
TRBJ1-4	TRBV15	.	.	TGTGCCACCAGCACTCTCGAATTAAATGAAAAACTGTTTTTT	CATSTLELNEKLFF
TRBJ1-5	TRBV28	once	.	TGTGCCAGCAGTTTATACAGCTTTCAGCCCCAGCATTTT	CASSLYSFQPQHF
TRBJ2-5	TRBV25-1	.	TRBD1	TGTGCCAGCAGTGACCCCGACAGGGGGCAGGAGACCCAGTACTTC	CASSDPDRGQETQYF
TRBJ2-7	TRBV4-1	.	TRBD2	TGCGCCAGCAGCCAAGGGACTAGCGGGGGATACGAGCAGTACTTC	CASSQGTSGGYEQYF
TRBJ1-5	TRBV9	.	.	TGTGCCAGCAGCGTAGCTGGGCATACAGATCAGCCCCAGCATTTT	CASSVAGHTDQPQHF
TRBJ1-1	TRBV10-2	.	.	TGCGCCAGCAGTGACAGGAACACTGAAGCTTTCTTT	CASSDRNTEAFF
TRBJ1-2	TRBV5-1	.	TRBD1	TGCGCCAGCAGCAGGGACAGGGTTGCTGGCTACACCTTC	CASSRDRVAGYTF
TRBJ2-5	TRBV7-9	.	TRBD2	TGTGCCAGCAGTTCGGGACTAGCGTCGGAGACCCAGTACTTC	CASSSGLASETQYF
TRBJ2-2	TRBV5-4	.	TRBD1	TGTGCCAGCAGCTTGGGTAACAGGGGCGCGAACACCGGGGAGCTGTTTTTT	CASSLGNRGANTGELFF
TRBJ2-5	TRBV10-3	.	TRBD1	TGTGCCATCGGGCGGACAGGGGACCAAGAGACCCAGTACTTC	CAIGRTGDQETQYF
TRBJ2-1	TRBV27	.	.	TGTGCCAGCAGTTTAAGAATGGGAAACAATGAGCAGTTCTTC	CASSLRMGNNEQFF
TRBJ1-4	TRBV7-9	few	.	TGTGCCACCGTAAGCTCTGGGAAACTGTTTTTT	CATVSSGKLFF
TRBJ1-2	TRBV14	once	.	TGTGCCAGCAGCCCGAACGGGCCGTATTATGGCTACACCTTC	CASSPNGPYYGYTF
TRBJ1-6	TRBV5-6	.	.	TGTGCCAGCAGCTCCGGACAGTATAATTCACCCCTCCACTTT	CASSSGQYNSPLHF
TRBJ1-5	TRBV18	.	TRBD1	TGTGCCAGCTCACCAGGGACAGGGGATAGCAATCAGCCCCAGCATTTT	CASSPGTGDSNQPQHF